The subject of this entry is one T cell receptor (beta chain). The antigen is not known. The sample comes from a study of graft-versus-host responses after intestinal transplantation. Study information: All recipients got anti-thymocyte globulin induction, then tacrolimus and steroids for roughly three years. The study's findings and limits: When patients had graft-donor T cell macrochimerism, their allografts held high graft-versus-host to host-versus-graft clonal ratios. Early post-transplant HvG declines tracked with peak circulating GvH clone levels. Among recipient marrow samples, GvH clones were found; some appeared first in ileum or blood.

Only in-frame clones appear in the TCRdb table, and some are missing; sequencing was by immunoSEQ multiplex PCR. The sample includes about 70,000 clones, less than 95% of them seen just once. V lost 0 bases, J lost 6 bases, and 14 bases lay in between. This CDR3 region has 15 residues. Germline V gene data show CDR1 as SGDLS and CDR2 as YYNGEE. Sequencing used unstimulated CD8+ T cells sorted from spleen or lymph node cells, obtained before intestinal transplant. The clonotype was recovered from a human donor who received an intestinal transplant. This chain joins TRBV9 and TRBJ2-3; a possible D gene is TRBD1 (5 bases). The CDR3, as DNA: TGTGCCAGCAGCGTAGAAGGCCAGGGTGCGGATACGCAGTATTTT. Translating gives CASSVEGQGADTQYF. The entire variable domain, with the rest obtained from reference TRBV9 and TRBJ2-3, is as follows: DSGVTQTPKHLITATGQRVTLRCSPRSGDLSVYWYQQSLDQGLQFLIQYYNGEERAKGNILERFSAQQFPDLHSELNLSSLELGDSALYFCASSVEGQGADTQYFGPGTRLTVL.